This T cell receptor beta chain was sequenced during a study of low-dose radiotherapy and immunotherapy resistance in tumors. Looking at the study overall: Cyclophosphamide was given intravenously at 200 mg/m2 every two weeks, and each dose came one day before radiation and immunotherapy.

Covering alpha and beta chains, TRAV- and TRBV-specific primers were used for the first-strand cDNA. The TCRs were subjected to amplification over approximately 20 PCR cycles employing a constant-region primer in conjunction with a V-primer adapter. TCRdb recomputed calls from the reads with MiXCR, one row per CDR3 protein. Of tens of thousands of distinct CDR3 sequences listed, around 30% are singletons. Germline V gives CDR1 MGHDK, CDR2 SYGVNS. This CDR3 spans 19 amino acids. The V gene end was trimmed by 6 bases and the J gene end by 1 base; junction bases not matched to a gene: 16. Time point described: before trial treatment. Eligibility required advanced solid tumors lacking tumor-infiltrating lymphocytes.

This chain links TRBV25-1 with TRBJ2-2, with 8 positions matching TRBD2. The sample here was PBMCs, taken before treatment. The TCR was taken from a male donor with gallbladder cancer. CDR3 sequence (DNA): TGTGCCAGCAGCCCCGGGGGGGCTCTAGCGGTAAAGAACACCGGGGAGCTGTTTTTT. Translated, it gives CASSPGGALAVKNTGELFF.